This T cell receptor beta chain came from a study of T cell responses to AZD1222 COVID-19 vaccine. Regarding the study as a whole: The span of vaccine-associated CD4 TCRs extended across spike, with dominance at 160-218 and 743-854. Donors were largely white British and mainly female; clonal diversity was possibly underestimated. Just a handful of people given AZD1222 tested seropositive at baseline.

Some clones are missing from TCRdb's copy, which holds only in-frame ones; the method was immunoSEQ multiplex PCR. The sample has around 100,000 clones; about 87% are singletons. V gave up 5 bases and J gave up 0 bases, with 14 bases separating them. Germline-derived CDR1 and CDR2 are SGHNT and YYREEE (reference sequence). This CDR3 is built from 15 residues. For this clone: Its antigen is unknown.

Sequenced here: peripheral blood, sampled on day 0 of AZD1222 vaccination. This sequence originates from an adult in good health. This rearrangement joins TRBV5-4 to TRBJ2-5; no clear D. CDR3 amino acids: CASSYGRAYQETQYF. The CDR3 region has the DNA TGTGCCAGCAGTTACGGCCGGGCGTACCAAGAGACCCAGTACTTC.